The clone carrying this TCR beta chain was counted between two and nine times. Its target is not known. The record originates from a study of beta chain features in type 1 diabetes. The study, taken as a whole, reports: All four CD4+ subsets of Type 1 diabetes patients contained TCRB CDR3s that were moderately but significantly shorter. Patients with type 1 diabetes carried fewer insertions and had more deletions at their VDJ junctions.

CDR3 length equals 15 residues. With 3 bases clipped from V and 13 bases from J, the junction kept 10 bases outside the gene matches. The germline CDR1 and CDR2 sequences are SGHDN and FVKESK. Expressed TCRB transcripts were sequenced, since all the RNA that had been isolated was reverse transcribed. Repertoires were generated with immunoSEQ multiplex PCR, while TCRdb's copy carries only in-frame clones and drops some. The repertoire holds a few hundred thousand clones, roughly 24% seen once, with roughly 0.011% in the top ten. The material sequenced was naive CD4+ T cells from blood. The chain links TRBV14 to TRBJ2-1, with TRBD2 matching over 12 bases. The receptor comes from a woman in her 30s with type 1 diabetes. CDR3 amino acids: CASSQGLAGGPGQFF. The CDR3 nucleotides read TGTGCCAGCAGCCAGGGCCTAGCGGGAGGGCCGGGTCAGTTCTTC.